This record covers a single T cell receptor beta chain. Its antigen is not known. The data stem from a study of T cell responses to AZD1222 COVID-19 vaccine. Per germline, CDR1 SGHDN and CDR2 FVKESK. Trimming stripped 0 bases from V and 7 bases from J, with 16 bases between. The CDR3 is 16 amino acids. Method: immunoSEQ multiplex PCR; TCRdb's copy keeps in-frame clones and lacks some. Of roughly 150,000 clones in the sample, under 95% are singletons; the top ten hold about 9%. Study conclusions and caveats: Mostly white British, mostly female donors; authors suggested clonal diversity may be underestimated.

This TCR derives from an adult in good health. Sample: peripheral blood, taken on day 0 of AZD1222 vaccination. The chain joins TRBV14 to TRBJ2-1; D not resolved. The CDR3 loop is CASSQDRASGKNEQFF. The CDR3 DNA reads as TGTGCCAGCAGCCAAGATAGGGCTAGTGGAAAGAATGAGCAGTTCTTC.